These 18 T cell receptor beta chains originate from one sample sequenced in a study of blood T cell repertoires in COVID-19. Some clones are missing from TCRdb's copy, which holds only in-frame ones; the method was immunoSEQ multiplex PCR. The repertoire holds about 70,000 clones, with around 86% as singletons. Sequences were obtained from peripheral blood. These TCRs come from an elderly man with acute or convalescent COVID-19.

This clone came up a few times. V usage is TRBV2 and J usage is TRBJ1-5; D unresolved. This CDR3 contains 13 residues. Germline lookup yields CDR1 SNHLY and CDR2 FYNNEI. Trimming stripped 6 bases from V and 7 bases from J, with 13 bases between. The CDR3 DNA is TGTGCCAGCAGGGGTCAATGGGCGCAGCCCCAGCATTTT. The encoded protein is CASRGQWAQPQHF.

The chain recombines TRBV6-6 with TRBJ1-2; a possible D gene is TRBD1 (6 bases). This CDR3 spans 14 amino acids. V lost 6 bases and J 4 bases, leaving 15 bases between the germline ends. Germline V gene lookup returns CDR1 MNHNY and CDR2 SVGAGI (reference sequence). DNA of the CDR3: TGTGCCAGCAGCCCCCCAGGGGTATCCTATGGCTACACCTTC. Its translation is CASSPPGVSYGYTF.

Comment on this clone: One end of the junction does not line up with germline, which may come from a read error. The chain couples TRBV3-1 (or the pseudogene TRBV3-2) to TRBJ2-7; 9 positions agree with TRBD2. This CDR3 has 11 amino acids. Germline V gene data show CDR1 as LGHDT and CDR2 as YNNKEL (reference sequence). The CDR3 DNA reads TGTGCCAGCAGCCGAAAGGGACTAGCCGCCTTC. Encoded protein: CASSRKGLAAF.

The gene calls are TRBV10-3 and TRBJ1-6; D call uncertain. V lost 2 bases and J 8 bases, leaving 10 bases between the germline ends. Germline loops: CDR1 ENHRY, CDR2 SYGVKD. This CDR3 spans 14 amino acids. DNA for the CDR3: TGTGCCATCAGTGAGGGGGAGGGTTATTCACCCCTCCACTTT. Encoded protein: CAISEGEGYSPLHF.

This chain uses TRBV14 with TRBJ2-5; no clear D gene. This CDR3 has 13 residues. Germline CDR1 reads SGHDN; CDR2 reads FVKESK. V shed 4 bases and J shed 7 bases, with 13 bases lying between them. The CDR3 reads CASSPPGFGTQYF. The CDR3 region has the DNA TGTGCCAGCAGCCCCCCGGGTTTCGGGACCCAGTACTTC.

The chain's CDR3 is CASSKGGWQGSPLEQYF. CDR3 coding DNA: TGTGCCAGCAGCAAAGGAGGGTGGCAGGGGTCCCCCCTCGAGCAGTACTTC. The chain recombines TRBV21-1 with TRBJ2-7; the DNA was not compared with TRBD1, the D call given in the table. TRBV21-1 is listed as a pseudogene. The CDR3 totals 17 residues.

Only one count was recorded for this clone. The gene calls are TRBV6-5 and TRBJ2-7, with D perhaps TRBD2 (6 bases). CDR1 is MNHEY and CDR2 is SVGAGI in the germline V gene. The CDR3 covers 15 residues. V was clipped by 7 bases and J by 0 bases, with 16 bases between them. In DNA, the CDR3 is TGTGCCAGCAACACTGGGGGGTTGCCCTCCTACGAGCAGTACTTC. Its translation is CASNTGGLPSYEQYF.

The chain is built from TRBV18 and TRBJ2-2; the D is unclear. The CDR3 spans 15 residues. The V end lost 3 bases, the J end lost 7 bases, and 15 bases lay between the germline ends. The germline gives CDR1 KGHSH, CDR2 LQKENI. CDR3 protein: CASSPRPDLGGELFF. DNA for the CDR3: TGTGCCAGCTCACCGAGGCCTGATCTCGGCGGGGAGCTGTTTTTT.

This chain uses TRBV7-2 with TRBJ2-4, with 8 positions matching TRBD1. Unmatched junction bases numbered 5, after V lost 5 bases and J lost 5 bases. The CDR3 has 14 residues. CDR1 is SGHTA, CDR2 FQGNSA, per germline. CDR3: CASSQRQGQNIQYF. The CDR3 DNA reads as TGTGCCAGCAGCCAGCGACAGGGGCAAAACATTCAGTACTTC.

The chain carries TRBV6-5 and TRBJ2-7, with 8 nucleotides matching TRBD1. There are 13 residues in the CDR3. V dropped 2 bases and J dropped 6; count of bases not matched to a gene: 3. Germline-derived CDR1 and CDR2 are MNHEY and SVGAGI. This CDR3 reads CASSYRTGGEQYF. CDR3 DNA sequence: TGTGCCAGCAGTTACCGCACAGGGGGCGAGCAGTACTTC.

This chain connects TRBV24-1 to TRBJ2-5; TRBD2 aligns across 13 bases. Germline CDR1 reads KGHDR; CDR2 reads SFDVKD. CDR3 length equals 17 residues. V lost 3 bases to trimming and J lost 4 bases; unmatched junction nucleotides: 7. The CDR3 here is CATSDPRTSGSGETQYF. The CDR3 DNA reads TGTGCCACCAGTGATCCGAGGACTAGCGGGAGTGGAGAGACCCAGTACTTC.

This clone has only a few counts. V and J are TRBV7-2 and TRBJ2-5; TRBD2 might be the D (6 bases). Trimming removed 2 bases at V and 7 bases at J, with 14 bases between. This CDR3 is built from 14 residues. In germline, CDR1 is SGHTA, CDR2 FQGNSA. The CDR3 DNA sequence: TGTGCCAGCAGCTTAAGTCGGCCGGAGGGGACCCAGTACTTC. It specifies CASSLSRPEGTQYF.

The CDR3 sequence is CASSLVGGPMGNTIYF. As DNA, the CDR3 is TGCGCCAGCAGCTTGGTAGGGGGACCGATGGGAAACACCATATATTTT. The V and J genes are TRBV5-1 and TRBJ1-3; a weak D match, TRBD1 (6 bases). Germline lookup yields CDR1 SGHRS and CDR2 YFSETQ. The CDR3 loop spans 16 amino acids. The V gene lost 0 bases and the J gene lost 4 bases, with 14 bases spanning the gap. Filled out from reference TRBV5-1 and TRBJ1-3, the complete variable domain reads KAGVTQTPRYLIKTRGQQVTLSCSPISGHRSVSWYQQTPGQGLQFLFEYFSETQRNKGNFPGRFSGRQFSNSRSEMNVSTLELGDSALYLCASSLVGGPMGNTIYFGEGSWLTVV.

J is TRBJ2-1 and V is TRBV24-1; D possibly corresponds to TRBD2 (6 bases). Trimming took 7 bases from V and 3 from J, leaving 9 bases between them. The V gene's germline CDR1 is KGHDR and CDR2 SFDVKD. The CDR3 loop spans 13 amino acids. The CDR3 here is CATSAGSYNEQFF. CDR3 DNA sequence: TGTGCCACCAGCGCGGGAAGCTACAATGAGCAGTTCTTC.

This chain joins TRBV19 and TRBJ2-1; 10 bases line up with TRBD2. There are 15 residues in the CDR3. The germline CDR1 and CDR2 sequences are LNHDA and SQIVND (reference sequence). Unmatched junction bases numbered 6, after V lost 6 bases and J lost 4 bases. The CDR3 nucleotides are TGTGCCAGTAGCAATCTAGCGGGGGATTACAATGAGCAGTTCTTC. Amino acids: CASSNLAGDYNEQFF.

The rearrangement links TRBV27 to TRBJ1-4; TRBD1 agrees at 8 bases. The CDR3 sequence is 16 residues long. Losses at the gene ends were 4 bases for V and 5 bases for J; bases not matched to a gene: 9. The V gene's germline CDR1 is MNHEY and CDR2 SMNVEV (reference sequence). In DNA form, the CDR3 reads TGTGCCAGCAGTTCGACCGGACAGGGTGGGAATGAAAAACTGTTTTTT. Protein sequence: CASSSTGQGGNEKLFF.

V is TRBV19 and J is TRBJ1-2; D gene unclear. Germline loops: CDR1 LNHDA, CDR2 SQIVND (reference sequence). The CDR3 totals 18 residues. Trimming removed 3 bases at V and 1 base at J, with 21 bases between. The CDR3 DNA follows: TGTGCCAGTAGTATCTCCCTGGGCGGGGATACCGTTAACTATGGCTACACCTTC. Translating it yields CASSISLGGDTVNYGYTF.

V usage is TRBV24-1 and J usage is TRBJ1-1, with D possibly TRBD1 on 5 matching bases. Between the trimmed V and J ends, which lost 3 bases and 3 bases, there was a span of 10 bases. Per germline, CDR1 KGHDR and CDR2 SFDVKD. CDR3 length: 14 residues. CDR3 nucleotide sequence: TGTGCCACCAGTGATGGGGCCAGCTACACTGAAGCTTTCTTT. It yields the protein CATSDGASYTEAFF.